The rows below give T cell receptor beta chains drawn from one sample of a study of cytomegalovirus exposure and HLA in healthy donors. Profiled with immunoSEQ multiplex PCR; TCRdb holds only in-frame clones, not every one. Of over 130,000 clones in the sample, 60% to 85% were seen once. The sample consisted of PBMCs. These receptor sequences come from a man between 40 and 49 years old in good health and CMV-seronegative. CDR3s include the opening cysteine and the closing phenylalanine or tryptophan. D genes are given only for firm matches. Not every row has a clone size; where given, it reads once, few, many or a size class.

J: TRBJ2-2
D: -
V: TRBV9
size: -
CDR3: CASSLRQQGFGTGELFF
DNA: TGTGCCAGCAGCTTGAGACAACAGGGTTTCGGCACCGGGGAGCTGTTTTTT

J: TRBJ2-7
D: TRBD2
V: TRBV7-9
size: few
CDR3: CSSSSHASGKDEQYF
DNA: TGTTCCAGCAGCTCCCACGCTAGCGGGAAAGACGAGCAGTACTTC

J: TRBJ1-5
D: -
V: TRBV5-1
size: -
CDR3: CASRGEGNNQPQHF
DNA: TGCGCCAGCAGGGGAGAAGGGAACAATCAGCCCCAGCATTTT

J: TRBJ1-6
D: -
V: TRBV2
size: -
CDR3: CASTLNPLSRPLHF
DNA: TGTGCCAGCACTCTGAACCCCCTCTCGCGACCCCTCCACTTT

J: TRBJ2-4
D: -
V: TRBV10-3
size: -
CDR3: CAISEGVDISIQYF
DNA: TGTGCCATCAGTGAGGGAGTAGATATCAGCATTCAGTACTTC

J: TRBJ2-1
D: -
V: TRBV10-3
size: -
CDR3: CAISAEGAEQFF
DNA: TGTGCCATCAGTGCCGAGGGTGCCGAGCAGTTCTTC

J: TRBJ1-1
D: -
V: TRBV7-6
size: -
CDR3: CASSLASRSVATEAFF
DNA: TGTGCCAGCAGCTTAGCGAGCAGGTCGGTGGCCACTGAAGCTTTCTTT

J: TRBJ1-6
D: TRBD1
V: TRBV18
size: -
CDR3: CASSPLDRGRGSPLHF
DNA: TGTGCCAGCTCACCACTAGACAGGGGGCGCGGATCACCCCTCCACTTT

J: TRBJ2-7
D: TRBD1
V: TRBV25-1
size: -
CDR3: CASSDPGQGNEQYF
DNA: TGTGCCAGCAGCGATCCGGGACAGGGAAACGAGCAGTACTTC

J: TRBJ2-5
D: TRBD2
V: TRBV27
size: -
CDR3: CASSLAGTSVETQYF
DNA: TGTGCCAGCAGTTTGGCCGGGACTAGCGTCGAGACCCAGTACTTC

J: TRBJ2-7
D: -
V: TRBV28
size: -
CDR3: CASSGSTGTYEQYF
DNA: TGTGCCAGCAGTGGGTCGACAGGTACCTACGAGCAGTACTTC

J: TRBJ2-7
D: -
V: TRBV7-9
size: -
CDR3: CASSYGQYYEQYF
DNA: TGTGCCAGCAGCTATGGACAGTATTACGAGCAGTACTTC

J: TRBJ2-5
D: TRBD2
V: TRBV18
size: -
CDR3: CASSLYAGTSGQETQYF
DNA: TGTGCCAGCTCATTATATGCCGGGACTAGCGGCCAAGAGACCCAGTACTTC

J: TRBJ2-7
D: -
V: TRBV4-1
size: -
CDR3: CASSQQIGSYEQYF
DNA: TGCGCCAGCAGCCAACAGATTGGCTCCTACGAGCAGTACTTC

J: TRBJ2-5
D: TRBD2
V: TRBV27
size: -
CDR3: CASSPGTSGGETQYF
DNA: TGTGCCAGCAGTCCGGGGACTAGCGGAGGGGAGACCCAGTACTTC

J: TRBJ1-3
D: -
V: TRBV6-1
size: -
CDR3: CASREMFSGNTIYF
DNA: TGTGCCAGCAGGGAGATGTTCTCTGGAAACACCATATATTTT

J: TRBJ2-7
D: TRBD2
V: TRBV6-5
size: -
CDR3: CASSCGGGNLCEQYF
DNA: TGTGCCAGCAGTTGCGGGGGGGGGAATTTGTGCGAGCAGTACTTC

J: TRBJ2-3
D: TRBD1
V: TRBV5-1
size: -
CDR3: CASGWKQGIGTDTQYF
DNA: TGCGCCAGCGGATGGAAACAGGGGATCGGGACAGATACGCAGTATTTT